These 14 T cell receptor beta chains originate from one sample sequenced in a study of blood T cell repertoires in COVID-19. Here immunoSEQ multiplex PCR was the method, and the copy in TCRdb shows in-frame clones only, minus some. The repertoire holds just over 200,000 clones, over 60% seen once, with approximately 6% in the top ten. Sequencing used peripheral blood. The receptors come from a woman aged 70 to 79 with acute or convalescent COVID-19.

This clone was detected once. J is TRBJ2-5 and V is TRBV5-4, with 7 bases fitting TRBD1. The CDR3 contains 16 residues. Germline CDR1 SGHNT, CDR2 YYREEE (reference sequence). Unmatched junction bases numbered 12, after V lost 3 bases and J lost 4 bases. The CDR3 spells CASSWVTGTDSETQYF. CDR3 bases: TGTGCCAGCAGCTGGGTAACCGGGACAGACTCAGAGACCCAGTACTTC.

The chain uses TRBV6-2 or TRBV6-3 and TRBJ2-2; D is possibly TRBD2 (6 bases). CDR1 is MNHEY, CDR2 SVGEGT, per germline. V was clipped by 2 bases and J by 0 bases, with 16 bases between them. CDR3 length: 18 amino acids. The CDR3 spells CASSYGFGRGPNTGELFF. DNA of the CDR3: TGTGCCAGCAGTTACGGGTTCGGGAGAGGCCCGAACACCGGGGAGCTGTTTTTT.

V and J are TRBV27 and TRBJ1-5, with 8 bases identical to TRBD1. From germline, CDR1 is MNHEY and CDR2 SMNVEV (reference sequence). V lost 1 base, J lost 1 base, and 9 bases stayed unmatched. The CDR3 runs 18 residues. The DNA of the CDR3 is TGTGCCAGCAGTTTATTAGGGGCAGGGGGCCTGAGCAATCAGCCCCAGCATTTT. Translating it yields CASSLLGAGGLSNQPQHF.

CDR3 protein: CASSQGRAQPQHF. The CDR3 DNA sequence: TGTGCCAGTAGTCAGGGTAGGGCTCAGCCCCAGCATTTT. The chain recombines TRBV19 with TRBJ1-5, with a possible D match to TRBD1 (5 bases). Trimming pared 5 bases from V and 6 bases from J, leaving 11 bases between. The CDR3 runs 13 residues. Germline lookup yields CDR1 LNHDA and CDR2 SQIVND (reference sequence).

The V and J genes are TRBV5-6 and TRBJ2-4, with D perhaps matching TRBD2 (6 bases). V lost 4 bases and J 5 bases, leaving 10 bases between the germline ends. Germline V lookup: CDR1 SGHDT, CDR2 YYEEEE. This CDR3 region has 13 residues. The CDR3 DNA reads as TGTGCCAGCAGCCGGGGACTTGAAAACATTCAGTACTTC. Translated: CASSRGLENIQYF.

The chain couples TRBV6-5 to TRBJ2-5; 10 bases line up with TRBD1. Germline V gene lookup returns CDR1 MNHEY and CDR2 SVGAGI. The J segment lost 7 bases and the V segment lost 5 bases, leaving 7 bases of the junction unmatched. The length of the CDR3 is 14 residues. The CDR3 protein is CASSPDRGLGTQYF. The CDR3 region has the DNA TGTGCCAGCAGTCCAGACAGGGGGCTGGGGACCCAGTACTTC.

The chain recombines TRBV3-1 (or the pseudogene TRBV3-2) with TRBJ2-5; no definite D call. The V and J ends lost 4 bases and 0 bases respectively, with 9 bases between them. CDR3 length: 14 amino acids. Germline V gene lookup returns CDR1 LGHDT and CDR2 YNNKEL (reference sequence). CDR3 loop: CASSLQTYQETQYF. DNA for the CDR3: TGTGCCAGCAGCCTACAGACGTACCAAGAGACCCAGTACTTC.

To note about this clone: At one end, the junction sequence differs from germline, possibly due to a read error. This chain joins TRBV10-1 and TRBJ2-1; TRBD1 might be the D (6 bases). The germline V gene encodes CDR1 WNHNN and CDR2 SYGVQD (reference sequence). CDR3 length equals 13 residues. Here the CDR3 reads CASSEGLDSPLVF. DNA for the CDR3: TGCGCCAGCAGTGAGGGGCTGGACAGCCCACTGGTCTTC.

CDR3 nucleotide sequence: TGTGCCAGTAGTATAGACAGGTCCTACGAGCAGTACTTC. Its translation is CASSIDRSYEQYF. This chain uses TRBV19 with TRBJ2-7, with no clear D. Trimming removed 0 bases from V and 1 base from J, with 4 bases in between. The CDR3 is 13 amino acids. Looked up from germline, CDR1 is LNHDA and CDR2 is SQIVND (reference sequence).

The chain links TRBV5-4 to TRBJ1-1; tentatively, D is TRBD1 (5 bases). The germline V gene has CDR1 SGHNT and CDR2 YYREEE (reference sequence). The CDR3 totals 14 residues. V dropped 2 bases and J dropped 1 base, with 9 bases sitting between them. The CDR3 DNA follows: TGTGCCAGCAGCTTACGACAGCCGAACACTGAAGCTTTCTTT. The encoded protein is CASSLRQPNTEAFF.

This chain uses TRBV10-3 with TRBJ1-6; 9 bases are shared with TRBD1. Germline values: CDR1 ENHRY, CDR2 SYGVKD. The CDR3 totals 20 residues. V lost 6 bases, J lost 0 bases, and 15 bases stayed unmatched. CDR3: CAISKTGTGTGGSYNSPLHF. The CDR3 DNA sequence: TGTGCCATCAGCAAGACCGGGACAGGGACAGGTGGCTCCTATAATTCACCCCTCCACTTT.

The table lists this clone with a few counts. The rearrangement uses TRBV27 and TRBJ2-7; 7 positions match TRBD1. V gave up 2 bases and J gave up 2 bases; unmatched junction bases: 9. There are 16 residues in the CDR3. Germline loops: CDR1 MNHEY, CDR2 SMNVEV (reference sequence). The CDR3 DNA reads TGTGCCAGCAGTTTACGGGCGCAGGGGGTCGCCTACGAGCAGTACTTC. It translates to CASSLRAQGVAYEQYF.

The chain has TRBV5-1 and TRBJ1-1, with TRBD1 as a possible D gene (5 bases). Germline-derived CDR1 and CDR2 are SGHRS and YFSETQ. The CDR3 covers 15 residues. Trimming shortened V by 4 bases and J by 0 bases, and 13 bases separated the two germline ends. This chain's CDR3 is CASSRGGTLNTEAFF. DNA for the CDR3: TGCGCCAGCAGCCGGGGGGGAACCCTGAACACTGAAGCTTTCTTT.

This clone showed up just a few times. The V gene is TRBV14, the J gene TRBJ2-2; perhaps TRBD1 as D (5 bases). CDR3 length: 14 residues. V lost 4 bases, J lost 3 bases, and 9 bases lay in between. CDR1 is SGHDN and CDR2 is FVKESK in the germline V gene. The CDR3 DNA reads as TGTGCCAGCAGCCGTCCAGGGTACACCGGGGAGCTGTTTTTT. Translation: CASSRPGYTGELFF.